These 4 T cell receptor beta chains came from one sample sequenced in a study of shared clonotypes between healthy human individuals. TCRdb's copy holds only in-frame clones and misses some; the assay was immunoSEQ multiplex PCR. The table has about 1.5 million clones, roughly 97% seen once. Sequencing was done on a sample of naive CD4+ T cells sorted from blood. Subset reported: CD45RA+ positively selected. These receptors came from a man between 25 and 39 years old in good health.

The CDR3 bases are TGTGCCAGCTCACCAATCCAGGGATTAAATGAAGCTTTCTTT. Its protein product is CASSPIQGLNEAFF. J is TRBJ1-1 and V is TRBV18, with D possibly matching TRBD1 (5 bases). Germline CDR1 reads KGHSH; CDR2 reads LQKENI. The CDR3 is made up of 14 amino acids. Trimming removed 2 bases at V and 7 bases at J, with 14 bases between.

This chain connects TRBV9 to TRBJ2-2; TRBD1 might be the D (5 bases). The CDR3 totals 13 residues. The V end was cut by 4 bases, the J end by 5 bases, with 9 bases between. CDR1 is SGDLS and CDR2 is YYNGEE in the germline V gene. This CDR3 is CASSIQGTGELFF. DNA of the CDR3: TGTGCCAGCAGCATTCAGGGTACCGGGGAGCTGTTTTTT.

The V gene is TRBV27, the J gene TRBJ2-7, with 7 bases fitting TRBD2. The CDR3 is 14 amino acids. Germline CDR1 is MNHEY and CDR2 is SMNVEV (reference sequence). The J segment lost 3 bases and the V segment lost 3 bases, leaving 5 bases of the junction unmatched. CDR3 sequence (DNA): TGTGCCAGCAGTTTTTCGGCGGGGGTCTACGAGCAGTACTTC. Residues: CASSFSAGVYEQYF.

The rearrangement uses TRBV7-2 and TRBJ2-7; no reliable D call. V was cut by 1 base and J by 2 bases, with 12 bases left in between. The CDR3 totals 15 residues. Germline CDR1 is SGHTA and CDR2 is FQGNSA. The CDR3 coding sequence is TGTGCCAGCAGCTTAGGACTGTCACGAACCTACGAGCAGTACTTC. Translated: CASSLGLSRTYEQYF. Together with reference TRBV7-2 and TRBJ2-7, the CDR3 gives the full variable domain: GAGVSQSPSNKVTEKGKDVELRCDPISGHTALYWYRQSLGQGLEFLIYFQGNSAPDKSGLPSDRFSAERTGGSVSTLTIQRTQQEDSAVYLCASSLGLSRTYEQYFGPGTRLTVT.